Shown below are 17 T cell receptor beta chains from a single sample sequenced in a study of vaccination effects on CD4 cells after COVID-19. Data came from immunoSEQ multiplex PCR; TCRdb stores just in-frame clones and leaves some out. The repertoire has some 15,000 clones, more than 65% of them found once; the top ten carry roughly 24%. Which antigens these TCRs recognize remains unknown. Viral peptide pools were used in the ViraFEST assay to expand antigen-specific CD4+ T cells, and sequencing came afterward. CD4+ T cell isolation took place after 10 days of culture. Either the mRNA-1273 or the BNT162b2 vaccine was given to participants as two doses. The sequences come from CD4+ T cells from PBMCs cultured with HCoV-NL63 spike peptides, collected after COVID-19 vaccination. The receptors derive from a human donor who received a COVID-19 vaccine.

The chain combines TRBV28 with TRBJ2-7; D ambiguous. The CDR3 is made up of 16 amino acids. The V end was cut by 5 bases, the J end by 0 bases, with 17 bases between. Germline assignment: CDR1 MDHEN and CDR2 SYDVKM. The CDR3 loop is CASSLILSRSSYEQYF. The DNA of the CDR3 is TGTGCCAGCAGTCTCATCCTCTCCCGAAGCTCCTACGAGCAGTACTTC.

The chain links TRBV28 to TRBJ1-2; tentatively, D is TRBD1 (5 bases). The germline CDR1 and CDR2 sequences are MDHEN and SYDVKM. Trimming took 4 bases from V and 6 from J, leaving 12 bases between them. The CDR3 contains 13 residues. CDR3 in DNA: TGTGCCAGCAGTTGGGGCTCAGGAAATGGCTACACCTTC. It specifies CASSWGSGNGYTF.

This clone has a handful of counts. V is TRBV3-1 (or the pseudogene TRBV3-2) and J is TRBJ2-7; the D is unclear. The V end lost 0 bases, the J end lost 6 bases, and 12 bases lay between the germline ends. CDR3 length equals 14 residues. The germline V gene encodes CDR1 LGHDT and CDR2 YNNKEL (reference sequence). CDR3 nucleotides: TGTGCCAGCAGCCAAGACCGTCTAGATTCCGAGCAGTACTTC. It codes for CASSQDRLDSEQYF.

This chain links TRBV27 with TRBJ1-1; D gene ambiguous. V gave up 3 bases and J gave up 1 base, with 6 bases separating them. The germline V gene has CDR1 MNHEY and CDR2 SMNVEV (reference sequence). The CDR3 sequence is 13 residues long. The CDR3 spells CASSFRSNTEAFF. In nucleotides, the CDR3 is TGTGCCAGCAGTTTCAGATCGAACACTGAAGCTTTCTTT.

Here the CDR3 reads CASSPGGRAGELFF. The CDR3 DNA reads TGTGCCAGCAGCCCAGGAGGACGGGCCGGGGAGCTGTTTTTT. The V and J genes are TRBV3-1 (or the pseudogene TRBV3-2) and TRBJ2-2; maybe TRBD2 (5 bases). The CDR3 contains 14 residues. Germline lookup yields CDR1 LGHDT and CDR2 YNNKEL (reference sequence). Trimming shortened V by 4 bases and J by 6 bases, and 12 bases separated the two germline ends.

This chain connects TRBV9 to TRBJ2-7, with D uncertain. The CDR3 consists of 14 residues. The V end was cut by 0 bases, the J end by 1 base, with 8 bases between. The germline gives CDR1 SGDLS, CDR2 YYNGEE. CDR3 loop: CASSVGTASYEQYF. The DNA of the CDR3 is TGTGCCAGCAGCGTAGGGACCGCTTCCTACGAGCAGTACTTC.

The rearrangement links TRBV28 to TRBJ2-7, with D possibly called TRBD1 or TRBD2 (5 bases each). V was trimmed by 4 bases and J by 0 bases, leaving 16 bases between them. The germline V gene has CDR1 MDHEN and CDR2 SYDVKM. The CDR3 is 16 residues long. CDR3 sequence reads: CASSSPGRIVSYEQYF. For the CDR3, the DNA is TGTGCCAGCAGTTCCCCGGGACGGATTGTCTCCTACGAGCAGTACTTC.

The chain combines TRBV9 with TRBJ2-3; 9 bases are a match to TRBD2. Germline assignment: CDR1 SGDLS and CDR2 YYNGEE. CDR3 length: 15 amino acids. V trimming: 0 bases; J trimming: 6 bases; junction bases outside the gene matches: 5. The CDR3 DNA sequence: TGTGCCAGCAGCGTAGCACTAGCGGGTGGGGATACGCAGTATTTT. It yields the protein CASSVALAGGDTQYF.

The chain uses TRBV4-3 and TRBJ1-1, with D perhaps matching TRBD1 (5 bases). The CDR3 runs 15 residues. Germline V CDR1 and CDR2: LGHNA, YSLEER. Trimming removed 4 bases from V and 3 bases from J, with 15 bases in between. The CDR3 DNA reads TGCGCCAGCAGCCTCACCAGGGTTAGGGACACTGAAGCTTTCTTT. It encodes CASSLTRVRDTEAFF.

This clone was seen a few times. The CDR3 nucleotides are TGTGCCAGCAGCTTAGGGGAAGGCCAGCCCCAGCATTTT. Residues: CASSLGEGQPQHF. This chain links TRBV2 with TRBJ1-5, with a tentative D call TRBD1 (5 bases). Germline-derived CDR1 and CDR2 are SNHLY and FYNNEI. Trimming cost V 6 bases and J 7 bases, with 13 bases left between them. The CDR3 contains 13 residues.

This sequence joins TRBV6-1 and TRBJ2-7; TRBD1 might be the D (5 bases). CDR1 MNHNS and CDR2 SASEGT come from the germline V gene. The CDR3 totals 15 residues. Trimming shortened V by 1 base and J by 2 bases, and 12 bases separated the two germline ends. The CDR3 here is CASSEGPGLTYEQYF. The CDR3 nucleotides are TGTGCCAGCAGTGAAGGGCCAGGGCTTACCTACGAGCAGTACTTC.

The chain uses TRBV5-1 and TRBJ1-1; 8 bases are shared with TRBD1. The CDR3 loop spans 14 amino acids. Germline V lookup: CDR1 SGHRS, CDR2 YFSETQ. V trimming: 5 bases; J trimming: 4 bases; junction bases outside the gene matches: 7. CDR3 region: CASRAGGFGTEAFF. DNA for the CDR3: TGCGCCAGCAGGGCAGGGGGCTTTGGCACTGAAGCTTTCTTT.

The V and J genes are TRBV3-1 (or the pseudogene TRBV3-2) and TRBJ2-7; 7 nucleotides line up with TRBD2. J was trimmed by 5 bases and V by 4 bases; bases with no gene match: 14. Germline values: CDR1 LGHDT, CDR2 YNNKEL (reference sequence). The CDR3 is made up of 16 amino acids. CDR3 DNA: TGTGCCAGCAGCCCAAGACGAGCGAGCGGGACGAACGAGCAGTACTTC. Translated: CASSPRRASGTNEQYF.

The CDR3 here is CASRPPGTGNTGELFF. CDR3 in DNA: TGTGCCAGCAGACCTCCCGGGACAGGGAACACCGGGGAGCTGTTTTTT. The chain links TRBV6-2 or TRBV6-3 to TRBJ2-2; 8 nucleotides match TRBD1. Trimming at V came to 6 bases and at J to 1 base, leaving 7 bases not matched to a gene. Germline loops: CDR1 MNHEY, CDR2 SVGEGT. The CDR3 totals 16 residues.

The chain is built from TRBV30 and TRBJ1-2, with D unclear. CDR1 and CDR2 from the germline V gene are GTSNPN and SVGIG (reference sequence). The CDR3 covers 14 residues. V lost 3 bases, J lost 0 bases, and 11 bases lay in between. DNA for the CDR3: TGTGCCTGGAGCGTCGGCGGAGCTAACTATGGCTACACCTTC. It codes for CAWSVGGANYGYTF.

The genes are TRBV12-5 and TRBJ2-3; TRBD2 matches 8 bases. V was clipped by 4 bases and J by 4 bases; unmatched bases: 7. The germline gives CDR1 LGHNT, CDR2 FRNRAP. This CDR3 has 15 amino acids. CDR3 in DNA: TGTGCTAGTGGTTCCACGGGGGGGCCGGCAGATACGCAGTATTTT. It codes for CASGSTGGPADTQYF.

The rearrangement joins TRBV5-1 to TRBJ2-5; 10 positions match TRBD2. This CDR3 has 17 residues. Germline lookup yields CDR1 SGHRS and CDR2 YFSETQ. The V segment lost 0 bases and the J segment 5 bases; nucleotides outside the gene matches: 10. The CDR3 DNA reads as TGCGCCAGCAGCTTGGGAAGTAGCGGGAGGTATGCGGAGACCCAGTACTTC. Translating it yields CASSLGSSGRYAETQYF.